This T cell receptor beta chain comes out of a study of shared clonotypes between healthy human individuals. Measured with immunoSEQ multiplex PCR; TCRdb has only the in-frame clones, and not every one. The sample shows about 1.9 million clones, just over 90% of them seen only once. The naive CD8 subset, CD45RO-negative cells positively selected for CCR7, excluded terminally differentiated effector memory CD45RA+ cells. Looked up from germline, CDR1 is SGHNT and CDR2 is YYREEE (reference sequence). With 1 base removed from V and 1 base from J, the gap between germline ends came to 6 bases. The CDR3 has 13 amino acids.

The clonotype comes from a man younger than 35 in good health. Some clones in this sample may be carry-over from other donors' samples. The sample consisted of naive CD8+ T cells from PBMCs. The chain is built from TRBV5-4 and TRBJ2-7; D remains ambiguous. CDR3 in DNA: TGTGCCAGCAGCTTGCTGTATTCCTACGAGCAGTACTTC. Protein: CASSLLYSYEQYF.